The T cell receptor (beta chain) under discussion was sequenced for a study of OX40 agonist ivuxolimab in advanced cancers. Study as a whole: Among those treated, three patients had partial responses, one with hepatocellular carcinoma and two with cutaneous melanoma. General study points: Among the nonresponders, some also had low normalized T-cell clonal expansion.

A remark on this clone: The antigen remains unidentified.

V shed 6 bases, J shed 5 bases, and the junction held 10 bases outside the gene matches. The CDR3 consists of 15 residues. Germline V gives CDR1 MNHEY, CDR2 SMNVEV (reference sequence). Here immunoSEQ multiplex PCR was the method, and the copy in TCRdb shows in-frame clones only, minus some. The sample lists 60,000 to 80,000 clones; roughly 82% were seen once. The chain joins TRBV27 to TRBJ2-1; the match to TRBD1 covers 7 bases. The TCR sequence derives from an adult with an advanced solid tumor such as melanoma, head and neck, liver or kidney cancer. Material: CD4+ or CD8+ T cells sorted from blood, obtained in a trial of the OX40 agonist ivuxolimab. The CDR3 DNA is TGTGCCAGCAGGAGCAGAGAGGGGGCCCACAATGAGCAGTTCTTC. Encoded protein: CASRSREGAHNEQFF.